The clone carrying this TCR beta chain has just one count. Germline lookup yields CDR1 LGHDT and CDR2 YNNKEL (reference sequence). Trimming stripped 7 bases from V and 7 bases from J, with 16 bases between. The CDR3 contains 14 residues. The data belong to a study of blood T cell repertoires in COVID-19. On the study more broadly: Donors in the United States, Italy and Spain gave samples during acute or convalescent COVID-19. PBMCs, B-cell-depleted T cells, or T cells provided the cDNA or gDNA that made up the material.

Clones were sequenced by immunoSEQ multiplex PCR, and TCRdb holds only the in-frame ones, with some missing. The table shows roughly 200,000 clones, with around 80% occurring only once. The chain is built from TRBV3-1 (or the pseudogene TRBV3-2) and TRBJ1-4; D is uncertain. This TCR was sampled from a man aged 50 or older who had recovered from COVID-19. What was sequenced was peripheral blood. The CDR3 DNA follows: TGTGCCAGCAACCCTGGGCTTTGGGTTGAAAAACTGTTTTTT. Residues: CASNPGLWVEKLFF.